The rows below give T cell receptor beta chains drawn from one sample of a study of human thymus T cells. Clones were read by immunoSEQ multiplex PCR, and TCRdb kept only the in-frame ones, dropping some. This table holds fewer than 85,000 clones, 95% found once. Material for sequencing was thymus tissue. The receptors shown here come from a girl under three years old with a congenital heart defect but otherwise immunologically healthy. CDR3s include the opening cysteine and the closing phenylalanine or tryptophan. D genes are given only for firm matches. Clone size is stated in some rows and not others, as once, few, many or a class when expanded.

j_call: TRBJ1-3; clone_size: NA; d_call: TRBD1; v_call: TRBV5-6; cdr3_nt: TGTGCCAGCGAACAGGGGGCTGGAAACACCATATATTTT; cdr3_aa: CASEQGAGNTIYF
j_call: TRBJ2-1; clone_size: NA; d_call: NA; v_call: TRBV10-2; cdr3_nt: TGCGCCAGCAGTGAATGGGAAGCCGGCTTCAATGAGCAGTTCTTC; cdr3_aa: CASSEWEAGFNEQFF
j_call: TRBJ2-1; clone_size: NA; d_call: NA; v_call: TRBV14; cdr3_nt: TGTGCCAGCAGCCAAGTAGCTCTCGCTGAGCAGTTCTTC; cdr3_aa: CASSQVALAEQFF
j_call: TRBJ2-6; clone_size: NA; d_call: NA; v_call: TRBV7-4; cdr3_nt: TGTGCCAGCAGCTTAGCGGGTCGGGCAGAAGCTGGGGCCAACGTCCTGACTTTC; cdr3_aa: CASSLAGRAEAGANVLTF
j_call: TRBJ2-7; clone_size: NA; d_call: TRBD1; v_call: TRBV28; cdr3_nt: TGTGCCAGCAGTACAGGGGGATCGACCTACGAGCAGTACTTC; cdr3_aa: CASSTGGSTYEQYF
j_call: TRBJ1-2; clone_size: NA; d_call: NA; v_call: TRBV10-3; cdr3_nt: TGTGCCAGCCATTTAGGCAGGGGAGTCTATGGCTACACCTTC; cdr3_aa: CASHLGRGVYGYTF
j_call: TRBJ2-1; clone_size: once; d_call: NA; v_call: TRBV4-2; cdr3_nt: TGTGCCAGCAGCCCCGGACCGGCAAGGCTAGCATTGTTAAAGTCCTACAATGAGCAGTTCTTC; cdr3_aa: CASSPGPARLALLKSYNEQFF
j_call: TRBJ1-4; clone_size: NA; d_call: NA; v_call: TRBV4-2; cdr3_nt: TGTGCCAGCAGCCAAGGAGATAGGGGTTCGGAAAAACTGTTTTTT; cdr3_aa: CASSQGDRGSEKLFF
j_call: TRBJ1-2; clone_size: NA; d_call: TRBD1; v_call: TRBV28; cdr3_nt: TGTGCCAGCAGCCCTCCTGGACAGGCTAACTATGGCTACACCTTC; cdr3_aa: CASSPPGQANYGYTF
j_call: TRBJ2-5; clone_size: NA; d_call: TRBD2; v_call: TRBV4-2; cdr3_nt: TGTGCCAGCAGCCAAGGGAACGGCGGGAGGGCCCTGGAGACCCAGTACTTC; cdr3_aa: CASSQGNGGRALETQYF
j_call: TRBJ2-3; clone_size: NA; d_call: TRBD2; v_call: TRBV5-6; cdr3_nt: TGTGCCAGCAGCTCTGAGGAAGCGGGGCCCGGGGATACGCAGTATTTT; cdr3_aa: CASSSEEAGPGDTQYF
j_call: TRBJ2-5; clone_size: NA; d_call: TRBD2; v_call: TRBV5-4; cdr3_nt: TGTGCCAGCAGCTTGCCAGCGGGAGGGCAAGAGACCCAGTACTTC; cdr3_aa: CASSLPAGGQETQYF
j_call: TRBJ1-1; clone_size: NA; d_call: NA; v_call: TRBV5-5; cdr3_nt: TGTGCCAGCAGCGGCCTGGACGGCCCAAGCGACGGACGAATGAACACTGAAGCTTTCTTT; cdr3_aa: CASSGLDGPSDGRMNTEAFF
j_call: TRBJ2-2; clone_size: once; d_call: TRBD2; v_call: TRBV19; cdr3_nt: TGTGCCAGTAAGGTTGCGCGGGAGGGCGCCGGGGAGCTGTTTTTT; cdr3_aa: CASKVAREGAGELFF
j_call: TRBJ2-5; clone_size: NA; d_call: NA; v_call: TRBV5-6; cdr3_nt: TGTGCCAGCAGCTACCGAGGGGTTCCAAGGGAGACCCAGTACTTC; cdr3_aa: CASSYRGVPRETQYF
j_call: TRBJ2-2; clone_size: NA; d_call: TRBD2; v_call: TRBV13; cdr3_nt: TGTGCCAGCAGCAAACGACTAGCGGGGAGCACCGGGGAGCTGTTTTTT; cdr3_aa: CASSKRLAGSTGELFF
j_call: TRBJ1-4; clone_size: NA; d_call: TRBD1; v_call: TRBV28; cdr3_nt: TGTGCCAGCAGACCTCCGGGACAGTGGAGGAAAAAACTGTTTTTT; cdr3_aa: CASRPPGQWRKKLFF
j_call: TRBJ1-5; clone_size: NA; d_call: NA; v_call: TRBV19; cdr3_nt: TGTGCCAGTAATGGGAGGGATAGCAATCAGCCCCAGCATTTT; cdr3_aa: CASNGRDSNQPQHF
j_call: TRBJ1-4; clone_size: NA; d_call: NA; v_call: TRBV5-1; cdr3_nt: TGCGCCAGCAGCCCGACCACGAACGACAGGACCGTTGCAACTAATGAAAAACTGTTTTTT; cdr3_aa: CASSPTTNDRTVATNEKLFF
j_call: TRBJ1-5; clone_size: NA; d_call: NA; v_call: TRBV5-8; cdr3_nt: TGTGCCAGCAGCTTCCCTACAGGTGCCAGGAATCAGCCCCAGCATTTT; cdr3_aa: CASSFPTGARNQPQHF
j_call: TRBJ2-7; clone_size: NA; d_call: TRBD1; v_call: TRBV30; cdr3_nt: TGCGCCTGGAGTGTAGTCAGGGGGTTGACCTACGAGCAGTACTTC; cdr3_aa: CAWSVVRGLTYEQYF
j_call: TRBJ2-3; clone_size: NA; d_call: NA; v_call: TRBV27; cdr3_nt: TGTGCCAGCAGATCAGGCCGCACAGATACGCAGTATTTT; cdr3_aa: CASRSGRTDTQYF
j_call: TRBJ2-5; clone_size: NA; d_call: NA; v_call: TRBV10-3; cdr3_nt: TGTGCCATCAGAGACGACAGGCGTGGGGAGACCCAGTACTTC; cdr3_aa: CAIRDDRRGETQYF
j_call: TRBJ1-2; clone_size: once; d_call: TRBD1; v_call: TRBV28; cdr3_nt: TGTGCCACCATGGGAGAAAGGACAGGGGGCAGTTGGGGTGGCTACACCTTC; cdr3_aa: CATMGERTGGSWGGYTF
j_call: TRBJ1-1; clone_size: once; d_call: NA; v_call: TRBV6-5; cdr3_nt: TGTGCCAGCAGTTTCGAGTCCTTGAACACTGAAGCTTTCTTT; cdr3_aa: CASSFESLNTEAFF
j_call: TRBJ1-2; clone_size: once; d_call: NA; v_call: TRBV6-1; cdr3_nt: TGTGCCAGCAGTGAATCGGCGGGGCCGAACTATGGCTACACCTTC; cdr3_aa: CASSESAGPNYGYTF
j_call: TRBJ2-7; clone_size: NA; d_call: NA; v_call: TRBV5-5; cdr3_nt: TGTGCCAGCACCAATTTAGGCCGGGACCCCAATCTCTACGAGCAGTACTTC; cdr3_aa: CASTNLGRDPNLYEQYF
j_call: TRBJ2-3; clone_size: NA; d_call: TRBD2; v_call: TRBV19; cdr3_nt: TGTGCCACCCGGACTAGCTGGAACGGGGGTTCCACAGATACGCAGTATTTT; cdr3_aa: CATRTSWNGGSTDTQYF
j_call: TRBJ2-1; clone_size: NA; d_call: TRBD2; v_call: TRBV5-1; cdr3_nt: TGCGCCAGCAGCTTGGAGCTGCGGGAGATCCATGAGCAGTTCTTC; cdr3_aa: CASSLELREIHEQFF
j_call: TRBJ2-5; clone_size: NA; d_call: TRBD2; v_call: TRBV4-2; cdr3_nt: TGTGCCAGCAGCCAAGGCCGGGAGGCTAACCAAGAGACCCAGTACTTC; cdr3_aa: CASSQGREANQETQYF
j_call: TRBJ2-5; clone_size: NA; d_call: NA; v_call: TRBV7-6; cdr3_nt: TGTGCCAGCAGCTTAGTCGGACAGTTTCAAGAGACCCAGTACTTC; cdr3_aa: CASSLVGQFQETQYF
j_call: TRBJ1-2; clone_size: NA; d_call: NA; v_call: TRBV9; cdr3_nt: TGTGCCAGCAGCGTAGGTGGAGTCAGGGGTGGGGATAACTATGGCTACACCTTC; cdr3_aa: CASSVGGVRGGDNYGYTF
j_call: TRBJ2-2; clone_size: NA; d_call: TRBD2; v_call: TRBV5-1; cdr3_nt: TGCGCCAGCAGCGCTACTGGACTAGCGGGAGGAACCGGGGAGCTGTTTTTT; cdr3_aa: CASSATGLAGGTGELFF
j_call: TRBJ1-3; clone_size: NA; d_call: NA; v_call: TRBV18; cdr3_nt: TGTGCCAGCTCACAGCTGACAGGCAACTCTGGAAACACCATATATTTT; cdr3_aa: CASSQLTGNSGNTIYF
j_call: TRBJ2-3; clone_size: NA; d_call: TRBD1; v_call: TRBV28; cdr3_nt: TGTGCCAGCAGTTTGGGTTGGGACAGGGTTACGCAGTATTTT; cdr3_aa: CASSLGWDRVTQYF
j_call: TRBJ2-1; clone_size: NA; d_call: TRBD1; v_call: TRBV18; cdr3_nt: TGTGCCAGCTCCCGTACTGGACAGGGGCGTAATGAGCAGTTCTTC; cdr3_aa: CASSRTGQGRNEQFF
j_call: TRBJ2-5; clone_size: NA; d_call: TRBD2; v_call: TRBV4-2; cdr3_nt: TGTGCCAGCAGCCAAGATCCGGCTAGCGGGAGGTTAAACGGGACCCAGTACTTC; cdr3_aa: CASSQDPASGRLNGTQYF
j_call: TRBJ1-2; clone_size: once; d_call: NA; v_call: TRBV4-1; cdr3_nt: TGCGCCAGCAGCCAGCTTCGGTACAGGGCCCGACGGGACTATGGCTACACCTTC; cdr3_aa: CASSQLRYRARRDYGYTF
j_call: TRBJ2-7; clone_size: few; d_call: TRBD1; v_call: TRBV29-1; cdr3_nt: TGCAGCGTGCCCGGGACAGGGTGCAACTACGAGCAGTACTTC; cdr3_aa: CSVPGTGCNYEQYF
j_call: TRBJ1-1; clone_size: NA; d_call: TRBD1; v_call: TRBV6-1; cdr3_nt: TGTGCCATCGACAAGGGACAGCCGAACACTGAAGCTTTCTTT; cdr3_aa: CAIDKGQPNTEAFF
j_call: TRBJ2-1; clone_size: once; d_call: TRBD2; v_call: TRBV19; cdr3_nt: TGTGCCAGTAAAAAGAGTAGCGGGTTCTACAATGAGCAGTTCTTC; cdr3_aa: CASKKSSGFYNEQFF
j_call: TRBJ1-4; clone_size: once; d_call: NA; v_call: TRBV9; cdr3_nt: TGTGCCAGCAGCGTAGTGGAGGGCCAACTGTTTTTT; cdr3_aa: CASSVVEGQLFF
j_call: TRBJ2-7; clone_size: NA; d_call: NA; v_call: TRBV5-1; cdr3_nt: TGCGCCAGCAGCCCTATCGGGACTTACGAGCAGTACTTC; cdr3_aa: CASSPIGTYEQYF
j_call: TRBJ1-1; clone_size: NA; d_call: NA; v_call: TRBV5-1; cdr3_nt: TGCGCCAGCAGCCCTCAGACAGAACAGAACACTGAAGCTTTCTTT; cdr3_aa: CASSPQTEQNTEAFF
j_call: TRBJ2-1; clone_size: NA; d_call: NA; v_call: TRBV9; cdr3_nt: TGTGCCAGCAGCGTAGGCCCCACAAGAGGGGGGTTCAATGAGCAGTTCTTC; cdr3_aa: CASSVGPTRGGFNEQFF
j_call: TRBJ2-1; clone_size: NA; d_call: TRBD1; v_call: TRBV28; cdr3_nt: TGTGCCAGCAGTAGGACAGGGGCTAGTCCCTACAATGAGCAGTTCTTC; cdr3_aa: CASSRTGASPYNEQFF
j_call: TRBJ1-1; clone_size: NA; d_call: NA; v_call: TRBV7-2; cdr3_nt: TGTGCCAGCAGCTATATTCGACAAGCTTTCTTT; cdr3_aa: CASSYIRQAFF
j_call: TRBJ1-2; clone_size: NA; d_call: NA; v_call: TRBV9; cdr3_nt: TGTGCCAGCAGCGTAACCCCGGAAGCTAACTATGGCTACACCTTC; cdr3_aa: CASSVTPEANYGYTF
j_call: TRBJ2-1; clone_size: NA; d_call: NA; v_call: TRBV19; cdr3_nt: TGTGCCAGTAGTGAACAGTACAATGAGCAGTTCTTC; cdr3_aa: CASSEQYNEQFF
j_call: TRBJ1-3; clone_size: NA; d_call: NA; v_call: TRBV23-1; cdr3_nt: TGCGCCAGCAGTCAATCGCCCCACAGAAGTTTGAACACCATATATTTT; cdr3_aa: CASSQSPHRSLNTIYF
j_call: TRBJ2-7; clone_size: NA; d_call: TRBD2; v_call: TRBV10-2; cdr3_nt: TGCGCCAGCAGTGAAGGGGGTAGCGGGAGTCGCCCTCCCTCCTACGAGCAGTACTTC; cdr3_aa: CASSEGGSGSRPPSYEQYF
j_call: TRBJ2-1; clone_size: NA; d_call: TRBD1; v_call: TRBV4-2; cdr3_nt: TGTGCCAGCAGCCAAGACTGGGACAGGGGAATGGAGTCGGACAATGAGCAGTTCTTC; cdr3_aa: CASSQDWDRGMESDNEQFF
j_call: TRBJ1-2; clone_size: NA; d_call: TRBD1; v_call: TRBV19; cdr3_nt: TGTGCCAGTAGTATAGGGACAGGGCCTCTCTACACCTTC; cdr3_aa: CASSIGTGPLYTF
j_call: TRBJ2-5; clone_size: NA; d_call: TRBD2; v_call: TRBV29-1; cdr3_nt: TGCAGCGTTGAAGGGGGAACGGGAGGGCCTTGTGAGACCCAGTACTTC; cdr3_aa: CSVEGGTGGPCETQYF
j_call: TRBJ2-3; clone_size: NA; d_call: NA; v_call: TRBV28; cdr3_nt: TGTGCCAGCAGAAGCCAGTGGGGCGCGGTATTGGATACGCAGTATTTT; cdr3_aa: CASRSQWGAVLDTQYF
j_call: TRBJ2-3; clone_size: NA; d_call: NA; v_call: TRBV14; cdr3_nt: TGTGCCAGCAGCCAAGCAGGGTTTGGCACAGATACGCAGTATTTT; cdr3_aa: CASSQAGFGTDTQYF
j_call: TRBJ2-1; clone_size: NA; d_call: NA; v_call: TRBV2; cdr3_nt: TGTGCCAGCAGTGTGGGGGGGCCCACATATGAGCAGTTCTTC; cdr3_aa: CASSVGGPTYEQFF
j_call: TRBJ2-6; clone_size: NA; d_call: NA; v_call: TRBV11-3; cdr3_nt: TGTGCCAGCAGCGGCGGGAACGGCCCTGGGGCCAACGTCCTGACTTTC; cdr3_aa: CASSGGNGPGANVLTF
j_call: TRBJ2-1; clone_size: NA; d_call: TRBD2; v_call: TRBV7-2; cdr3_nt: TGTGCCAGCAGCTTAGCCTGGGAGGGCCCCTACAATGAGCAGTTCTTC; cdr3_aa: CASSLAWEGPYNEQFF
j_call: TRBJ2-1; clone_size: NA; d_call: NA; v_call: TRBV19; cdr3_nt: TGTGCCAGTAGTGTCCGAGATGAGCAGTTCTTC; cdr3_aa: CASSVRDEQFF